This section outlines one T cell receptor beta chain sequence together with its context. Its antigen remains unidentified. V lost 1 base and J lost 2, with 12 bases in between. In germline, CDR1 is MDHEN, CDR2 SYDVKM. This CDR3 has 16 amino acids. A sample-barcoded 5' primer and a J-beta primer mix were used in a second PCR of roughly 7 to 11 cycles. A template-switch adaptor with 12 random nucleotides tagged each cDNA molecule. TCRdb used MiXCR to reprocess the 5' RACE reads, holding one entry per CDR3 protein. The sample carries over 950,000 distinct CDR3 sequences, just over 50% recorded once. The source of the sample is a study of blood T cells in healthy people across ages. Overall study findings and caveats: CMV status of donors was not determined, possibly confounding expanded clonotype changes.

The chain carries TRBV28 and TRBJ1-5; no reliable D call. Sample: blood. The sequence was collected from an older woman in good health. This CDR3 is CASSLSQSRGNQPQHF. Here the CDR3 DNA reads TGTGCCAGCAGTTTATCACAGAGTCGGGGCAATCAGCCCCAGCATTTT.